This T cell receptor (beta chain) emerged from a study of identifying expanded T cells in peripheral blood. Findings of the study overall: Variance in clone template counts between approximately two-week samples significantly increased with total template count across all healthy donors. Technical replicates showed around 1.2 changed clones; about two weeks around 15; four weeks 19.

The assay was immunoSEQ multiplex PCR, and TCRdb's table has in-frame clones only and misses some. Found here are about 82,000 clones, roughly 90% of them singletons; the top ten hold 7.3%. Regarding this clone: Its target is unknown.

Collection occurred without any documented infections or immune events in donors. The germline CDR1 and CDR2 sequences are SGDLS and YYNGEE. The CDR3 consists of 15 residues. V shed 0 bases, J shed 7 bases, and the junction held 7 bases outside the gene matches. J is TRBJ1-2 and V is TRBV9; 9 nucleotides line up with TRBD1. Sequenced sample: blood. The sequence was collected from a person aged 18 to 75 in good health. This chain's CDR3 is CASSVGTGGFIGYTF. The CDR3 nucleotides read TGTGCCAGCAGCGTAGGAACAGGGGGCTTTATTGGCTACACCTTC.